Each of the 23 T cell receptor beta chains below was sequenced from the same sample in a study of blood T cell repertoires in COVID-19 (dated by TCRdb to the early 2020s). Library construction relied on the immunoSEQ multiplex PCR assay. The clones in this table, taken by TCRdb from immuneACCESS, are in-frame only. Not every clone is retained; where verified, under half of the shortfall comes from an unresolved V gene, and the cause of the rest is unknown. In this sample the table shows about 70,000 clones, over 70% of which occur a single time. Less than 2.5% of the sample comes from the top ten. Input material: peripheral blood. The receptor source for this set is a human donor in a cohort sampled during active COVID-19.

This rearrangement joins TRBV28 to TRBJ1-3; weak D call: TRBD1 (6 bases). Per the germline V gene, CDR1 is MDHEN and CDR2 is SYDVKM. The CDR3 runs 16 residues. V was pared by 2 bases and J by 4 bases, with 15 bases between. CDR3 nucleotide sequence: TGTGCCAGCAGTTTACTCCCAGGGGTTCTCGGAAACACCATATATTTT. Translating gives CASSLLPGVLGNTIYF.

The V gene is TRBV7-6, the J gene TRBJ1-1; D unclear. Trimming left V 1 base short and J 1 base short, with 10 bases between. Germline V CDR1 and CDR2: SGHVS, FNYEAQ. This CDR3 contains 15 residues. CDR3 protein: CASSLGPGQNTEAFF. DNA for the CDR3: TGTGCCAGCAGCTTAGGACCAGGTCAGAACACTGAAGCTTTCTTT.

The chain has TRBV30 and TRBJ1-2; a weak D match, TRBD1 (5 bases). The CDR3 length is 13 residues. With 3 bases removed from V and 5 bases from J, the gap between germline ends came to 13 bases. The V gene's germline CDR1 is GTSNPN and CDR2 SVGIG (reference sequence). The CDR3 coding sequence is TGTGCCTGGAGGCAGGGAAATCGGTATGGCTACACCTTC. It codes for CAWRQGNRYGYTF. Based on the CDR3 plus reference TRBV30 and TRBJ1-2, the full variable domain is SQTIHQWPATLVQPVGSPLSLECTVEGTSNPNLYWYRQAAGRGLQLLFYSVGIGQISSEVPQNLSASRPQDRQFILSSKKLLLSDSGFYLCAWRQGNRYGYTFGSGTRLTVV.

This sequence joins TRBV30 and TRBJ2-3; D might be TRBD2 (6 bases). With 2 bases removed from V and 3 bases from J, the gap between germline ends came to 9 bases. The CDR3 sequence is 13 residues long. The germline CDR1 and CDR2 sequences are GTSNPN and SVGIG (reference sequence). In DNA form, the CDR3 reads TGTGCCTGGAGTAGGGGACTGACAGATACGCAGTATTTT. This encodes CAWSRGLTDTQYF.

The gene calls are TRBV3-1 (or the pseudogene TRBV3-2) and TRBJ1-1; D not certain. This CDR3 is 16 amino acids long. Germline CDR1 and CDR2: LGHDT and YNNKEL (reference sequence). V was trimmed by 0 bases and J by 4 bases, leaving 15 bases between them. The CDR3 DNA follows: TGTGCCAGCAGCCAAGATCTCGGGGTCTGGGGCACTGAAGCTTTCTTT. Amino acids: CASSQDLGVWGTEAFF.

This chain joins TRBV11-3 and TRBJ2-3, with 14 bases lining up with TRBD2. The germline V gene has CDR1 SGHNT and CDR2 YENEEA. Trimming removed 5 bases from V and 8 bases from J; junction bases left unmatched: 9. The CDR3 spans 16 residues. CDR3 in amino acids: CASSTGLAGVQGTQYF. CDR3 DNA: TGTGCCAGCAGCACGGGACTAGCGGGGGTTCAGGGTACGCAGTATTTT.

This clone was seen only once. The chain employs TRBV3-1 (or the pseudogene TRBV3-2) and TRBJ2-3, with 7 bases aligning to TRBD2. Germline lookup yields CDR1 LGHDT and CDR2 YNNKEL (reference sequence). The CDR3 sequence is 15 residues long. V gave up 7 bases and J gave up 2 bases; unmatched junction bases: 9. The CDR3 bases are TGTGCCAGCACAAAGCGGGGCGCTTCCACAGATACGCAGTATTTT. This translates into CASTKRGASTDTQYF.

This clone showed up just once. V usage is TRBV6-6 and J usage is TRBJ1-6; D gene ambiguous. Germline V lookup: CDR1 MNHNY, CDR2 SVGAGI (reference sequence). V lost 7 bases and J 0 bases, leaving 10 bases between the germline ends. The CDR3 sequence is 15 residues long. The CDR3 sequence is CASTLRSSYNSPLHF. The DNA for the CDR3 is TGTGCCAGCACCCTACGAAGCTCCTATAATTCACCCCTCCACTTT.

This clone has only one observation. The chain carries TRBV7-6 and TRBJ2-2; 7 bases map to TRBD1. The junction had 5 bases not matched to a gene; V was cut back by 7 bases and J by 0 bases. Germline loops: CDR1 SGHVS, CDR2 FNYEAQ. The CDR3 runs 15 residues. CDR3 in DNA: TGTGCCAGCACCCGGGACAGAACGAACACCGGGGAGCTGTTTTTT. The encoded protein is CASTRDRTNTGELFF.

This clone was detected only a few times. The CDR3 DNA sequence: TGTGCCAGCAGTTTGCGGGGAGGGCGAGGCAATGAGCAGTTCTTC. This sequence encodes CASSLRGGRGNEQFF. The chain is built from TRBV28 and TRBJ2-1; 7 bases match TRBD2. With V trimmed by 3 bases and J by 6 bases, 8 bases remained unmatched. Germline V gives CDR1 MDHEN, CDR2 SYDVKM. The CDR3 length is 15 residues.

The chain employs TRBV5-6 and TRBJ2-2; D remains ambiguous. Per germline, CDR1 SGHDT and CDR2 YYEEEE. CDR3 size: 14 residues. V gave up 0 bases and J gave up 6 bases, with 9 bases separating them. The CDR3 DNA sequence: TGTGCCAGCAGCTTGGGATTCGGTGCCGGGGAGCTGTTTTTT. Amino acid sequence: CASSLGFGAGELFF.

The V call is TRBV27, the J call TRBJ1-1; 7 positions agree with TRBD1. CDR1 is MNHEY and CDR2 is SMNVEV in the germline V gene (reference sequence). The CDR3 length is 12 residues. V gave up 3 bases and J gave up 5 bases; unmatched junction bases: 0. This chain's CDR3 is CASSLTGTEAFF. Written as DNA, the CDR3 is TGTGCCAGCAGTTTGACAGGGACTGAAGCTTTCTTT.

Only one count was recorded for this clone. The gene calls are TRBV10-1 and TRBJ1-1; 8 nucleotides agree with TRBD1. J was trimmed by 8 bases and V by 1 base; bases with no gene match: 12. The CDR3 loop spans 16 amino acids. Germline assignment: CDR1 WNHNN and CDR2 SYGVQD (reference sequence). The CDR3 is CASSELPWTGRTEAFF. The DNA for the CDR3 is TGCGCCAGCAGTGAGTTACCCTGGACAGGGAGAACGGAAGCTTTCTTT.

This chain uses TRBV6-5 with TRBJ2-1, with 10 bases lining up with TRBD2. Per the germline V gene, CDR1 is MNHEY and CDR2 is SVGAGI. This CDR3 is built from 14 residues. J gave up 6 bases and V 11 bases, and 10 bases lay outside the gene matches. The CDR3 region is CAASRASGGNEQFF. Written as DNA, the CDR3 is TGTGCCGCCAGTCGGGCTAGCGGGGGCAATGAGCAGTTCTTC.

The V gene is TRBV18, the J gene TRBJ1-1; 7 positions match TRBD1. CDR1 is KGHSH and CDR2 is LQKENI in the germline V gene. The CDR3 length is 17 residues. V was clipped by 3 bases and J by 4 bases; unmatched bases: 14. Here the CDR3 DNA reads TGTGCCAGCTCACCCCAGACTCTGACAGGGAGAGGCACTGAAGCTTTCTTT. Residues: CASSPQTLTGRGTEAFF.

This clone was detected a few times. The chain links TRBV5-1 to TRBJ1-1; D unclear. Between the trimmed V and J ends, which lost 4 bases and 2 bases, there was a span of 12 bases. The CDR3 totals 14 residues. Germline V gene sequence: CDR1 SGHRS, CDR2 YFSETQ. The CDR3: CASSRGEGNTEAFF. The CDR3 DNA reads as TGCGCCAGCAGCCGGGGAGAGGGCAACACTGAAGCTTTCTTT. The full variable domain, with the rest looked up from reference TRBV5-1 and TRBJ1-1, is KAGVTQTPRYLIKTRGQQVTLSCSPISGHRSVSWYQQTPGQGLQFLFEYFSETQRNKGNFPGRFSGRQFSNSRSEMNVSTLELGDSALYLCASSRGEGNTEAFFGQGTRLTVV.

This chain joins TRBV28 and TRBJ1-1; D is ambiguous. CDR3 length: 15 residues. V was cut by 2 bases and J by 0 bases, with 10 bases left in between. Per germline, CDR1 MDHEN and CDR2 SYDVKM. The CDR3 DNA reads as TGTGCCAGCAGTTTAGTTGCGGGGATGAACACTGAAGCTTTCTTT. Protein sequence: CASSLVAGMNTEAFF.

This chain connects TRBV21-1 to TRBJ2-5; the DNA was not compared with TRBD2, the D call given in the table. TRBV21-1 is annotated as a pseudogene. This CDR3 region has 14 residues. CDR3 sequence reads: CASKRGTYQETQYF. The CDR3 DNA reads as TGTGCCAGCAAGCGGGGGACCTATCAAGAGACCCAGTACTTC.

V usage is TRBV3-1 (or the pseudogene TRBV3-2) and J usage is TRBJ2-7, with TRBD2 matching 10 bases. The CDR3 spans 17 residues. Germline assignment: CDR1 LGHDT and CDR2 YNNKEL (reference sequence). Losses at the gene ends were 0 bases for V and 3 bases for J; bases not matched to a gene: 8. The chain's CDR3 is CASSQDLETSGLYEQYF. The CDR3 nucleotides read TGTGCCAGCAGCCAAGATCTGGAGACTAGCGGGCTCTACGAGCAGTACTTC.

The rearrangement links TRBV3-1 (or the pseudogene TRBV3-2) to TRBJ1-6; no reliable D call. In germline, CDR1 is LGHDT, CDR2 YNNKEL (reference sequence). This CDR3 has 16 residues. Trimming took 4 bases from V and 3 from J, leaving 13 bases between them. The CDR3 bases are TGTGCCAGCAGCCCCGGAGAGCTACTCTATAATTCACCCCTCCACTTT. Amino acid sequence: CASSPGELLYNSPLHF.

The chain carries TRBV27 and TRBJ2-5; no firm D call. This CDR3 comprises 13 residues. CDR1 and CDR2 (germline): MNHEY, SMNVEV (reference sequence). Trimming removed 5 bases from V and 5 bases from J, with 12 bases in between. The chain's CDR3 is CASSIGAGETQYF. CDR3 nucleotides: TGTGCCAGCAGTATAGGAGCTGGGGAGACCCAGTACTTC.

A few counts support this clone. This sequence joins TRBV2 and TRBJ1-2; D is undetermined. Germline loops: CDR1 SNHLY, CDR2 FYNNEI. The CDR3 extends over 13 amino acids. V was pared by 5 bases and J by 7 bases, with 14 bases between. CDR3 nucleotides: TGTGCCAGCAGTCTTAAGAGCAGGTTTGGCTACACCTTC. Its translation: CASSLKSRFGYTF.

This clone was seen only once. This chain joins TRBV27 and TRBJ2-3, with D tentatively TRBD1 (5 bases). V shed 3 bases and J shed 4 bases, with 11 bases lying between them. The length of the CDR3 is 14 residues. CDR1 and CDR2 from the germline V gene are MNHEY and SMNVEV (reference sequence). The CDR3 protein is CASSLFQGSDTQYF. CDR3 DNA sequence: TGTGCCAGCAGTTTGTTTCAGGGATCAGATACGCAGTATTTT.